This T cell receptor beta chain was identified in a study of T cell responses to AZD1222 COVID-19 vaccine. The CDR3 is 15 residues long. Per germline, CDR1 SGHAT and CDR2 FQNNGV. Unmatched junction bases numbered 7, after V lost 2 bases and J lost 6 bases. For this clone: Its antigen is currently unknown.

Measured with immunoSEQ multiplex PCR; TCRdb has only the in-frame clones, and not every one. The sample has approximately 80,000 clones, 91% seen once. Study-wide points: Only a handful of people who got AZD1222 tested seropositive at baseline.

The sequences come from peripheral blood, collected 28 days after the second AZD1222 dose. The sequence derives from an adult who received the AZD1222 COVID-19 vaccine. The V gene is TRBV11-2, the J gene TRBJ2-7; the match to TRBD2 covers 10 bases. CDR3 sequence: CASSLLSASGSEQYF. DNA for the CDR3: TGTGCCAGCAGCTTACTTTCGGCTAGCGGGAGCGAGCAGTACTTC.